Below are 22 T cell receptor beta chains sequenced from a single sample in a study of CD8+ T cells in alopecia areata. The treatment: oral pan-JAK inhibitor, 5-10 mg twice daily. Following extraction, RNA underwent reverse transcription to cDNA, which served as the sequencing template. The data were produced by immunoSEQ multiplex PCR, yet TCRdb's version contains in-frame clones alone and is incomplete. The table has hundreds of thousands of clones, 58% seen once. Material: CD4+ T cells sorted from blood, obtained at week 24, from a patient treated with tofacitinib. These TCRs come from a human donor with alopecia areata.

The chain couples TRBV10-2 to TRBJ2-5; 8 nucleotides agree with TRBD1. CDR1 and CDR2 from the germline V gene are WSHSY and SAAADI. Unmatched junction bases numbered 4, after V lost 10 bases and J lost 3 bases. The CDR3 sequence is 12 residues long. This CDR3 reads CANGQGKETQYF. In DNA form, the CDR3 reads TGCGCCAACGGACAGGGCAAAGAGACCCAGTACTTC.

This rearrangement joins TRBV7-9 to TRBJ2-7; D might be TRBD1 (5 bases). CDR1 is SEHNR, CDR2 FQNEAQ, per germline (reference sequence). Trimming cost V 2 bases and J 2 bases, with 16 bases left between them. The CDR3 contains 16 residues. CDR3 sequence (DNA): TGTGCCAGCAGCTTAAGTTTCGGCAGGGCTGCCTACGAGCAGTACTTC. This encodes CASSLSFGRAAYEQYF.

The CDR3 DNA sequence: TGTGCCAGCTCCCTCTCCGGGACTACCTACGAGCAGTACTTC. This codes for CASSLSGTTYEQYF. The chain has TRBV18 and TRBJ2-7, with 7 bases fitting TRBD2. J was trimmed by 2 bases and V by 6 bases; bases with no gene match: 7. The CDR3 sequence is 14 residues long. Germline CDR1 and CDR2: KGHSH and LQKENI. Drawing the rest from reference TRBV18 and TRBJ2-7, the complete variable domain is NAGVMQNPRHLVRRRGQEARLRCSPMKGHSHVYWYRQLPEEGLKFMVYLQKENIIDESGMPKERFSAEFPKEGPSILRIQQVVRGDSAAYFCASSLSGTTYEQYFGPGTRLTVT.

The V gene is TRBV7-9, the J gene TRBJ2-5; 8 nucleotides match TRBD2. V gave up 2 bases and J gave up 2 bases; unmatched junction bases: 7. The CDR3 totals 16 residues. From germline, CDR1 is SEHNR and CDR2 FQNEAQ (reference sequence). CDR3 sequence: CASSLPLLAEQETQYF. CDR3 nucleotides: TGTGCCAGCAGCTTACCTTTACTAGCGGAACAAGAGACCCAGTACTTC.

This chain links TRBV7-9 with TRBJ2-2; maybe TRBD2 (6 bases). The CDR3 runs 12 residues. V was cut by 10 bases and J by 4 bases, with 10 bases left in between. The V gene's germline CDR1 is SEHNR and CDR2 FQNEAQ (reference sequence). The CDR3 loop is CAIDGGTGELFF. The CDR3 bases are TGTGCCATAGACGGGGGCACCGGGGAGCTGTTTTTT.

The rearrangement joins TRBV30 to TRBJ1-2; a possible D gene is TRBD1 (5 bases). V was clipped by 5 bases and J by 8 bases, with 21 bases between them. This CDR3 region has 14 residues. Germline-derived CDR1 and CDR2 are GTSNPN and SVGIG (reference sequence). The CDR3 loop reads CAWDAGRDIEGYTF. CDR3 bases: TGTGCCTGGGACGCGGGCAGGGATATAGAAGGCTACACCTTC.

The rearrangement links TRBV7-2 to TRBJ2-3, with D unclear. Trimming left V 8 bases short and J 6 bases short, with 15 bases between. CDR1 is SGHTA and CDR2 is FQGNSA in the germline V gene. This CDR3 is 13 amino acids long. CDR3 residues: CASRGRQEDTQYF. The DNA of the CDR3 is TGTGCCAGCCGAGGACGGCAGGAGGATACGCAGTATTTT.

This chain uses TRBV5-4 with TRBJ1-4; tentatively, D is TRBD1 (5 bases). Trimming removed 4 bases at V and 0 bases at J, with 22 bases between. The germline V gene has CDR1 SGHNT and CDR2 YYREEE (reference sequence). The CDR3 spans 19 residues. Here the CDR3 DNA reads TGTGCCAGCAGCCCGGTTCCTTTGGGGGATTCTGCAACTAATGAAAAACTGTTTTTT. It specifies CASSPVPLGDSATNEKLFF.

This clone has just a few counts. The chain employs TRBV29-1 and TRBJ2-7; D assignment may be TRBD1 or TRBD2 (5 bases each). V lost 7 bases, J lost 0 bases, and 10 bases lay in between. The CDR3 covers 12 residues. The germline V gene encodes CDR1 SQVTM and CDR2 ANQGSEA. The CDR3 region is CSARDASYEQYF. The DNA for the CDR3 is TGCAGCGCCCGGGACGCCTCCTACGAGCAGTACTTC.

This sequence joins TRBV29-1 and TRBJ1-5, with D uncertain. Germline values: CDR1 SQVTM, CDR2 ANQGSEA. Trimming cost V 0 bases and J 11 bases, with 8 bases left between them. There are 11 residues in the CDR3. In DNA form, the CDR3 reads TGCAGCGTTGAAGAGTCTCAAACCCAGCATTTT. It specifies CSVEESQTQHF.

The genes are TRBV7-9 and TRBJ1-6; D not resolved. Germline CDR1 reads SEHNR; CDR2 reads FQNEAQ (reference sequence). This CDR3 is 16 amino acids long. Between the trimmed V and J ends, which lost 7 bases and 5 bases, there was a span of 18 bases. The CDR3 nucleotides read TGTGCCAGCACCCCAGGAGGGTTGACCCATAATTCACCCCTCCACTTT. This codes for CASTPGGLTHNSPLHF. Complete variable domain (other parts from reference TRBV7-9 and TRBJ1-6): DTGVSQNPRHKITKRGQNVTFRCDPISEHNRLYWYRQTLGQGPEFLTYFQNEAQLEKSRLLSDRFSAERPKGSFSTLEIQRTEQGDSAMYLCASTPGGLTHNSPLHFGNGTRLTVT.

The chain has TRBV2 and TRBJ2-1; D is undetermined. Germline-derived CDR1 and CDR2 are SNHLY and FYNNEI. This CDR3 contains 13 residues. V lost 3 bases and J 9 bases, leaving 12 bases between the germline ends. The CDR3 region has the DNA TGTGCCAGCAGTGAGGGGTCTGTGGGTGAGCAGTTCTTC. It encodes CASSEGSVGEQFF. The whole variable domain, remainder taken from reference TRBV2 and TRBJ2-1, is EPEVTQTPSHQVTQMGQEVILRCVPISNHLYFYWYRQILGQKVEFLVSFYNNEISEKSEIFDDQFSVERPDGSNFTLKIRSTKLEDSAMYFCASSEGSVGEQFFGPGTRLTVL.

This sequence joins TRBV15 and TRBJ1-2; 8 bases line up with TRBD1. The CDR3 length is 15 residues. CDR1 and CDR2 (germline): LNHNV, YYDKDF (reference sequence). Germline trimming cut 0 bases from V and 5 bases from J; bases unmatched to any gene: 5. This CDR3 is CATSREGQGEYGYTF. CDR3 coding DNA: TGTGCCACCAGCAGAGAAGGACAGGGAGAATATGGCTACACCTTC.

This clone was recorded a few times. The chain joins TRBV4-3 to TRBJ1-2; 7 bases map to TRBD1. Germline values: CDR1 LGHNA, CDR2 YSLEER. Unmatched junction bases numbered 3, after V lost 0 bases and J lost 2 bases. The CDR3 is 15 amino acids. In DNA, the CDR3 is TGCGCCAGCAGCCAAGATACGGGACAGAACTATGGCTACACCTTC. Its protein product is CASSQDTGQNYGYTF.

The rearrangement uses TRBV5-1 and TRBJ2-5, with D unresolved. Between the trimmed V and J ends, which lost 5 bases and 5 bases, there was a span of 10 bases. Per the germline V gene, CDR1 is SGHRS and CDR2 is YFSETQ. This CDR3 is built from 12 residues. In DNA form, the CDR3 reads TGCGCCAGCAGTGAAGGATCCGAGACCCAGTACTTC. This codes for CASSEGSETQYF.

The V gene is TRBV5-1, the J gene TRBJ2-7; maybe TRBD1 (8 bases). The CDR3 length is 16 residues. Germline loops: CDR1 SGHRS, CDR2 YFSETQ. The V and J ends lost 4 bases and 3 bases respectively, with 20 bases between them. The DNA of the CDR3 is TGCGCCAGCAGCCACGGACAGGGAGCGGGGATCTACGAGCAGTACTTC. Its protein is CASSHGQGAGIYEQYF.

The V gene is TRBV25-1, the J gene TRBJ2-3; possibly TRBD1 for D (5 bases). CDR3 length: 15 residues. Trimming pared 2 bases from V and 3 bases from J, leaving 12 bases between. Per germline, CDR1 MGHDK and CDR2 SYGVNS. The CDR3 spells CASSEAGKWTDTQYF. CDR3 DNA: TGTGCCAGCAGTGAAGCAGGGAAGTGGACAGATACGCAGTATTTT.

In DNA form, the CDR3 reads TGTGCCAGCAGCTTTAGCGCCCAAGAGACCCAGTACTTC. Residues: CASSFSAQETQYF. The V call is TRBV11-3, the J call TRBJ2-5; possibly TRBD2 for D (5 bases). CDR3 size: 13 residues. Germline-derived CDR1 and CDR2 are SGHNT and YENEEA. The V gene lost 3 bases and the J gene lost 1 base, with 6 bases spanning the gap.

The chain carries TRBV9 and TRBJ1-1; D is ambiguous. Germline CDR1 SGDLS, CDR2 YYNGEE. The CDR3 covers 15 residues. V lost 0 bases to trimming and J lost 1 base, with 10 bases between them. CDR3 nucleotide sequence: TGTGCCAGCAGCGTAGGACGGGCTACGAACACTGAAGCTTTCTTT. Residues: CASSVGRATNTEAFF. The full variable domain, rest sourced from reference TRBV9 and TRBJ1-1, is DSGVTQTPKHLITATGQRVTLRCSPRSGDLSVYWYQQSLDQGLQFLIQYYNGEERAKGNILERFSAQQFPDLHSELNLSSLELGDSALYFCASSVGRATNTEAFFGQGTRLTVV.

This clone was counted only a few times. The gene calls are TRBV19 and TRBJ1-1; D unresolved. CDR1 and CDR2 from the germline V gene are LNHDA and SQIVND (reference sequence). This CDR3 is built from 13 residues. V lost 2 bases to trimming and J lost 6 bases, with 10 bases between them. CDR3: CASSITSGAEAFF. CDR3 bases: TGTGCCAGTAGTATAACTTCGGGAGCTGAAGCTTTCTTT. Full variable domain (missing parts from reference TRBV19 and TRBJ1-1): DGGITQSPKYLFRKEGQNVTLSCEQNLNHDAMYWYRQDPGQGLRLIYYSQIVNDFQKGDIAEGYSVSREKKESFPLTVTSAQKNPTAFYLCASSITSGAEAFFGQGTRLTVV.

This chain links TRBV4-2 with TRBJ2-1; 7 nucleotides match TRBD1. The CDR3 is 15 amino acids. After removal of 6 bases from V and 7 bases from J, the junction contained 12 bases not matched to a gene. CDR1 is LGHNA and CDR2 is YNFKEQ in the germline V gene. The CDR3 DNA sequence: TGTGCCAGCAGGTTCTCCGGGACAGCAGTTAATGAGCAGTTCTTC. It yields the protein CASRFSGTAVNEQFF.

This clone has more than one count but fewer than ten. The rearrangement joins TRBV4-3 to TRBJ1-1; D call uncertain. Trimming shortened V by 1 base and J by 4 bases, and 4 bases separated the two germline ends. Germline V gives CDR1 LGHNA, CDR2 YSLEER. CDR3 length equals 12 residues. The CDR3 DNA is TGCGCCAGCAGCCAAGGGGCCACTGAAGCTTTCTTT. Its protein is CASSQGATEAFF.